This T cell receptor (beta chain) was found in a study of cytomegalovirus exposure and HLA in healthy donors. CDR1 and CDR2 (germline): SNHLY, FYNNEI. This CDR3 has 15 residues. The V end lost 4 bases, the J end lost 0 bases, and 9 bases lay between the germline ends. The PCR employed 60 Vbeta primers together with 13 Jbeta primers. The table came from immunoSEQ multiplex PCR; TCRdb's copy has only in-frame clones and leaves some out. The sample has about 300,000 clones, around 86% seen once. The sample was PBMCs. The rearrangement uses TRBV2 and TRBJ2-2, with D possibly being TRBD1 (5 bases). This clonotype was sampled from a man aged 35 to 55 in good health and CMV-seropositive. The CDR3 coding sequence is TGTGCCAGCAGTGCAGGGCTTTCGAACACCGGGGAGCTGTTTTTT. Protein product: CASSAGLSNTGELFF.